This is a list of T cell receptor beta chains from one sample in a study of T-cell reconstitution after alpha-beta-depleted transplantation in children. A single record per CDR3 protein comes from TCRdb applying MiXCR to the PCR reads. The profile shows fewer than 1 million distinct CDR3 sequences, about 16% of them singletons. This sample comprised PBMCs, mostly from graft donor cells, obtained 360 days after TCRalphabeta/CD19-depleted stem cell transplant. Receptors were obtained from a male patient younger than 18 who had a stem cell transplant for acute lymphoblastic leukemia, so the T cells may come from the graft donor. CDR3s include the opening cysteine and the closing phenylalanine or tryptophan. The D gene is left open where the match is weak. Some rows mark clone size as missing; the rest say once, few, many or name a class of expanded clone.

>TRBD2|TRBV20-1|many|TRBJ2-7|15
TGCAGTGCTAGAGACGTGGCTAGCGGGAGTAACGAGCAGTACTTC
CSARDVASGSNEQYF
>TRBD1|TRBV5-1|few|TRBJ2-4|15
TGCGCCAGCAGCTTGGGACAGGGGGGTCGGAACATTCAGTACTTC
CASSLGQGGRNIQYF
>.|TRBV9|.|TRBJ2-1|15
TGTGCCAGCAGCGTAGACAGCGTCAATTACAATGAGCAGTTCTTC
CASSVDSVNYNEQFF
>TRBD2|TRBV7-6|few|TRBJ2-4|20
TGTGCCAGCAGCTTAGAGGCTAGCGGGAGGCCATGGTTGGGCAAAAACATTCAGTACTTC
CASSLEASGRPWLGKNIQYF
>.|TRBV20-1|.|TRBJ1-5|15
TGCAGTGCCCAAAAGGCGGGATATAGCAATCAGCCCCAGCATTTT
CSAQKAGYSNQPQHF
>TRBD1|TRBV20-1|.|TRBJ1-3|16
TGCAGTGCTAGGAGACAGGGCCATCTCTCTGGAAACACCATATATTTT
CSARRQGHLSGNTIYF
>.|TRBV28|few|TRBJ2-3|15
TGTGCCAGCAGTTCCCATTCCTCGGGGGCAGATACGCAGTATTTT
CASSSHSSGADTQYF
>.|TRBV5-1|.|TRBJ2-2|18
TGCGCCAGCAGCTTGGCCCTATTGGTTATGGCGAACACCGGGGAGCTGTTTTTT
CASSLALLVMANTGELFF
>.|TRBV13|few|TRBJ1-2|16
TGTGCCAGCAGCAACATAATGGGACCCCGGAGTTATGGCTACACCTTC
CASSNIMGPRSYGYTF
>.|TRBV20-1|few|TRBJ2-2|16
TGCAGTGCTAGAGGGAAGAGGCTTTCGAACACCGGGGAGCTGTTTTTT
CSARGKRLSNTGELFF
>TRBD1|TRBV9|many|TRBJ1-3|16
TGTGCCAGCAGCGTGACGTCGACAGGGTTTGGAAACACCATATATTTT
CASSVTSTGFGNTIYF
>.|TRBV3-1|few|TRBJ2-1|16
TGTGCCAGCAGCCAAGGGGGGAGCGTCTCCTACAATGAGCAGTTCTTC
CASSQGGSVSYNEQFF
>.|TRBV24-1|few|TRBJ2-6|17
TGTGCCACCAGTGATTTGGCGGCGCCCTCTGGGGCCAACGTCCTGACTTTC
CATSDLAAPSGANVLTF
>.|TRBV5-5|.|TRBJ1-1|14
TGTGCCAGCAGCTTGGACGCGGCCAGGACTGAAGCTTTCTTT
CASSLDAARTEAFF
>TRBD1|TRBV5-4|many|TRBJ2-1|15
TGTGCCAGCAGCCATCCCGCAGGGGGCATTAATGAGCAGTTCTTC
CASSHPAGGINEQFF
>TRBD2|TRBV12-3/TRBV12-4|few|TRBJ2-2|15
TGTGCCAGCAGTGATACTAGCGCGAACACCGGGGAGCTGTTTTTT
CASSDTSANTGELFF
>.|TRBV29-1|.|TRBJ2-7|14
TGCAGCGCCGTCTACTGGGCAGGGGTTTACGAGCAGTACTTC
CSAVYWAGVYEQYF
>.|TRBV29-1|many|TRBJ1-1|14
TGCAGCCCCTCTCGAGAGGGGGAGACCACTGAAGCTTTCTTT
CSPSREGETTEAFF